These 3 T cell receptor beta chains were sequenced from one sample in a study of neurological immune-mediated disorders. TCRdb re-derived calls from the 5' RACE reads in MiXCR, one entry per CDR3 protein. The data show roughly 40,000 distinct CDR3 sequences, 2% to 3% seen once. Source material: PBMCs. The receptors were sampled from a man aged 50 to 59 with multiple sclerosis.

This clonotype occurred many times. CDR3 region: CASSRTGEMSYEQYF. CDR3 bases: TGTGCCAGCAGCCGAACAGGGGAGATGTCCTACGAGCAGTACTTC. The V call is TRBV7-2, the J call TRBJ2-7, with TRBD1 matching over 7 bases. The V gene's germline CDR1 is SGHTA and CDR2 FQGNSA. Germline trimming cut 5 bases from V and 1 base from J; bases unmatched to any gene: 8. The CDR3 consists of 15 residues.

This clonotype has at least ten counts. The chain has TRBV20-1 and TRBJ2-5; TRBD1 is a possible D gene (5 bases). Germline V gives CDR1 DFQATT, CDR2 SNEGSKA (reference sequence). The CDR3 runs to 13 residues. V was shortened by 5 bases and J by 3 bases, with 13 bases between the two germline ends. The CDR3 DNA reads as TGCAGTGCTGGACCTGGGGCAGAAGAGACCCAGTACTTC. Residues: CSAGPGAEETQYF.

This clonotype was seen ten or more times. The chain combines TRBV7-9 with TRBJ2-1; no firm D call. This CDR3 is built from 14 residues. CDR1 and CDR2 from the germline V gene are SEHNR and FQNEAQ (reference sequence). V was shortened by 1 base and J by 4 bases, with 8 bases between the two germline ends. The CDR3 is CASSLVQLYNEQFF. Here the CDR3 DNA reads TGTGCCAGCAGCTTAGTACAGCTATACAATGAGCAGTTCTTC.